Below, one T cell receptor (beta chain) is given with its context. Its antigen is as yet unknown. V was pared by 5 bases and J by 4 bases, with 6 bases of the junction left unmatched. Germline assignment: CDR1 MNHEY and CDR2 SMNVEV (reference sequence). This CDR3 region has 15 residues. Assay: immunoSEQ multiplex PCR; the TCRdb copy retains only in-frame clones and omits some. The sample shows roughly 17,000 clones, 80% to 90% of them seen only once. The data are from a study of OX40 agonist ivuxolimab in advanced cancers. Notes on the study in general: Partial responders treated at 0.1-3.0 mg/kg exhibited clonal expansion among the lowest measured. Antigen targets of the expanded peripheral T cells went undetermined.

The sample was CD4+ or CD8+ T cells sorted from blood, taken in a trial of the OX40 agonist ivuxolimab. This TCR was recovered from an adult with an advanced solid tumor such as melanoma, head and neck, liver or kidney cancer. This chain links TRBV27 with TRBJ1-1; 11 nucleotides match TRBD1. CDR3 region: CASSVSGTGGTEAFF. The CDR3 nucleotides read TGTGCCAGCAGTGTCTCCGGGACAGGGGGCACTGAAGCTTTCTTT.